One T cell receptor beta chain is described in this entry. The source of the sample is a study of blood T cell repertoires in COVID-19. The wider study: Acute and convalescent COVID-19 specimens originated in the United States, Italy and Spain. Nucleic acid was either cDNA or gDNA, and it came from T cells, B-cell-depleted T cells, or PBMCs.

Trimming removed 3 bases at V and 6 bases at J, with 15 bases between. Germline V gene sequence: CDR1 MNHEY, CDR2 SMNVEV (reference sequence). The CDR3 has 14 residues. Original processing notes: Nucleated cell counts were estimated from reference gene primer amplification. The assay was immunoSEQ multiplex PCR, and TCRdb's table has in-frame clones only and misses some. The DNA gave D and trimming, while V, J and clone size come from that table. The table includes about 190,000 clones, about 85% detected once. This TCR came from a man under 40 with acute or convalescent COVID-19. The V gene is TRBV27, the J gene TRBJ2-7; D perhaps matches TRBD2 (6 bases). Sequencing was carried out using peripheral blood. This CDR3 is CASSLGLPLFEQYF. The CDR3 DNA reads TGTGCCAGCAGTTTGGGACTTCCTCTCTTCGAGCAGTACTTC.